This TCR beta chain was documented in a study of blood T cell repertoires in COVID-19. Study in general: The analysed material was cDNA or gDNA that came from T cells, B-cell-depleted T cells, or PBMCs.

Original data processing: By means of reference gene primer amplification, nucleated cell counts were estimated. TCRdb's copy holds only in-frame clones and misses some; the assay was immunoSEQ multiplex PCR. Clonal size and the V and J genes are those of that table, whereas D and trimming came from the DNA. The sample has roughly 24,000 clones; 85% to 95% are singletons. V dropped 4 bases and J dropped 5; count of bases not matched to a gene: 8. Germline loops: CDR1 SGHRS, CDR2 YFSETQ. The CDR3 runs 16 residues. The chain is built from TRBV5-1 and TRBJ2-1, with 11 bases lining up with TRBD2. The TCR sequence derives from a human donor in a cohort sampled during active COVID-19. The sample comprised peripheral blood. CDR3 in amino acids: CASSRMGTSGHNEQFF. The CDR3 bases are TGCGCCAGCAGCCGAATGGGGACTAGCGGACACAATGAGCAGTTCTTC.